This T cell receptor beta chain derives from a study of blood T cell repertoires in COVID-19. Study-wide background: Donors in the United States, Italy and Spain gave samples during acute or convalescent COVID-19. T cells, B-cell-depleted T cells, or PBMCs provided the cDNA or gDNA that served as material.

In the authors' workflow: Using reference gene primer amplification, nucleated cell counts were estimated. Clones were read by immunoSEQ multiplex PCR, and TCRdb kept only the in-frame ones, dropping some. The V and J calls and clone size come from that table; D and trimming were worked out from the DNA. The sample contains roughly 250,000 clones, more than 65% of which appear only once. The V gene's germline CDR1 is MRHNA and CDR2 SNTAGT. Trimming removed 6 bases at V and 4 bases at J, with 12 bases between. CDR3 size: 13 residues. The source of this sequence is a woman aged 40 to 49 with active or convalescent COVID-19. The J gene is TRBJ1-1, the V gene TRBV6-4; D is ambiguous. Sample: peripheral blood. The CDR3 DNA reads as TGTGCCAGCAGCGTAACGTACTCCACTGAAGCTTTCTTT. The encoded protein is CASSVTYSTEAFF.